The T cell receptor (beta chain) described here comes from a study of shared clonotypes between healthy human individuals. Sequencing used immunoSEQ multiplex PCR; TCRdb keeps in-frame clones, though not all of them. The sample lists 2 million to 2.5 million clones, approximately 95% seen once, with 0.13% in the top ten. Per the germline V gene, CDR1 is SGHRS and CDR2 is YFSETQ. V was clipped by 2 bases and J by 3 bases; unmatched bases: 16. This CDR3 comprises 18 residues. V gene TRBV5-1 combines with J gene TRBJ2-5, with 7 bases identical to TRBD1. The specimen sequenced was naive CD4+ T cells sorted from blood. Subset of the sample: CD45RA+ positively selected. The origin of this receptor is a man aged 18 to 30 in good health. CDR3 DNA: TGCGCCAGCAGCTTTGGGACAGCCTCGTCACTCCTAAAAGAGACCCAGTACTTC. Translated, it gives CASSFGTASSLLKETQYF.